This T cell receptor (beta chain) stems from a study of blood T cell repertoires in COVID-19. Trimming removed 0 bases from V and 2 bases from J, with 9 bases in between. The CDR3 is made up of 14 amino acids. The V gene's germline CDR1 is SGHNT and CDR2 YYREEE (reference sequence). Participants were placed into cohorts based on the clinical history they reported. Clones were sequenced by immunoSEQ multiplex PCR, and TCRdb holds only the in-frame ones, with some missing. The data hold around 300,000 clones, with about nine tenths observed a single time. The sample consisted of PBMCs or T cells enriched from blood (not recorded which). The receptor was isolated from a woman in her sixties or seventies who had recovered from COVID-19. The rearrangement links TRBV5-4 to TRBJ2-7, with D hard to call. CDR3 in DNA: TGTGCCAGCAGCTTGGGTGTCTTTCCCTACGAGCAGTACTTC. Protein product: CASSLGVFPYEQYF.